This T cell receptor beta chain was profiled in a study of blood T cell repertoires in COVID-19. The trim removed 4 bases at V and 5 bases at J, leaving 6 bases unmatched. Germline values: CDR1 LNHDA, CDR2 SQIVND (reference sequence). The CDR3 covers 15 residues. Repertoires were generated with immunoSEQ multiplex PCR, while TCRdb's copy carries only in-frame clones and drops some. The sample yields some 200,000 clones, roughly 84% seen once. Sequencing used peripheral blood. The sequence came from a woman aged 55-69 years with acute or convalescent COVID-19. V usage is TRBV19 and J usage is TRBJ1-4; TRBD1 matches at 8 bases. The CDR3 DNA reads as TGTGCCAGTAGTAGGGGGACAGGCCCGAATGAAAAACTGTTTTTT. The encoded protein is CASSRGTGPNEKLFF.